This TCR beta chain was sequenced for a study of human T cells and chemical hapten exposure. This clonotype was counted at least ten times. TCRdb reprocessed the RACE reads via MiXCR and lists one record per CDR3 protein. The table has about 77,000 distinct CDR3 sequences, about 9.2% seen once. Time point denoted: healthy volunteer bleed at 6 weeks. From whole blood left unfractionated, total RNA was extracted. V gave up 10 bases and J gave up 0 bases, with 13 bases separating them. The CDR3 has 13 residues. Germline V gene lookup returns CDR1 MNHEY and CDR2 SMNVEV (reference sequence). The sample taken for sequencing was whole blood. The TCR comes from a female donor in good health. Some clones in this sample may be carry-over from other donors' samples. This chain uses TRBV27 with TRBJ2-7; a weak D match, TRBD1 (6 bases). CDR3 loop: CATRTANSYEQYF. DNA for the CDR3: TGTGCCACCCGGACAGCTAACTCCTACGAGCAGTACTTC.